Presented here are 21 T cell receptor beta chains from one specimen sequenced in a study of response to subunit inactivated influenza vaccine. One entry per CDR3 protein, called by TCRdb with MiXCR from the RT-PCR reads. The sample records 450,000 to 600,000 distinct CDR3 sequences, 7.5% to 8.5% being singletons. Sequencing used PBMCs from blood, obtained 23 to 25 months after vaccination. These receptors originate from a man between 50 and 75 years old who received an inactivated influenza vaccine.

In its sample, this clonotype was seen a few times. The V gene is TRBV20-1, the J gene TRBJ2-3, with TRBD2 matching 10 bases. Germline V CDR1 and CDR2: DFQATT, SNEGSKA (reference sequence). There are 14 residues in the CDR3. CDR3 residues: CSVSELAGPDTQYF. The CDR3 DNA reads as TGCAGCGTTTCCGAACTAGCGGGGCCCGATACGCAGTATTTT.

This clonotype was observed many times. The CDR3 DNA follows: TGCAGTGCTAGATCGGGACTAGCGGAGCGGGACTACAATGAGCAGTTCTTC. Translated, it gives CSARSGLAERDYNEQFF. The V and J genes are TRBV20-1 and TRBJ2-1; TRBD2 matches 11 bases. Losses at the gene ends were 2 bases for V and 3 bases for J; bases not matched to a gene: 9. The CDR3 has 17 residues. Germline-derived CDR1 and CDR2 are DFQATT and SNEGSKA (reference sequence).

In its sample, this clonotype was seen a few times. V and J are TRBV6-5 and TRBJ2-5; TRBD2 matches at 12 bases. The CDR3 has 16 residues. Germline CDR1 MNHEY, CDR2 SVGAGI. Trimming took 0 bases from V and 3 from J; bases not matched to a gene: 2. The CDR3 reads CASSYSRLAGEETQYF. CDR3 in DNA: TGTGCCAGCAGTTACTCCAGACTAGCGGGAGAAGAGACCCAGTACTTC.

The CDR3 DNA reads as TGTGCCAGCAGCTTAACCCTCTCCCGGGACCAGAAGAAAGAGCAGTACTTC. Amino acids: CASSLTLSRDQKKEQYF. V and J are TRBV11-2 and TRBJ2-7, with D perhaps being TRBD1 or TRBD2 (5 bases each). Germline values: CDR1 SGHAT, CDR2 FQNNGV. Trimming cost V 2 bases and J 7 bases, with 24 bases left between them. This CDR3 spans 17 amino acids.

This clonotype was seen repeatedly, ten times or more. The chain joins TRBV12-3 or TRBV12-4 to TRBJ1-2; tentatively, D is TRBD1 (5 bases). V was cut by 8 bases and J by 1 base, with 11 bases left in between. The CDR3 length is 13 residues. CDR3 loop: CASRGADNYGYTF. The DNA of the CDR3 is TGTGCCAGCCGAGGGGCTGATAACTATGGCTACACCTTC.

This clonotype was observed a few times. The J gene is TRBJ2-1, the V gene TRBV7-6; 9 bases line up with TRBD2. The CDR3 runs 17 residues. V was clipped by 1 base and J by 4 bases; unmatched bases: 8. Germline V gene data show CDR1 as SGHVS and CDR2 as FNYEAQ. Here the CDR3 reads CASSLEGSAGGYNEQFF. CDR3 nucleotides: TGTGCCAGCAGCTTAGAAGGTTCCGCGGGAGGGTACAATGAGCAGTTCTTC.

There are many counts of this clonotype. The V call is TRBV12-3 or TRBV12-4, the J call TRBJ2-3, with 9 bases fitting TRBD2. After removal of 5 bases from V and 4 bases from J, the junction contained 7 bases not matched to a gene. There are 15 residues in the CDR3. The CDR3 sequence: CASSPRTSAADTQYF. The CDR3, as DNA: TGTGCCAGCAGTCCACGGACTAGCGCCGCAGATACGCAGTATTTT.

This clonotype was seen repeatedly, ten times or more. CDR3 sequence (DNA): TGTGCCAGCAGCGCGGGACTAGCGGGGCCCAATGAGCAGTTCTTC. Translating gives CASSAGLAGPNEQFF. The V and J genes are TRBV5-6 and TRBJ2-1, with 13 bases fitting TRBD2. Losses at the gene ends were 4 bases for V and 6 bases for J; bases not matched to a gene: 4. The CDR3 loop spans 15 amino acids. Germline V CDR1 and CDR2: SGHDT, YYEEEE.

This clonotype was counted between two and nine times. The V call is TRBV7-6, the J call TRBJ2-7; 7 bases align to TRBD1. The length of the CDR3 is 14 residues. In germline, CDR1 is SGHVS, CDR2 FNYEAQ. V gave up 6 bases and J gave up 3 bases; unmatched junction bases: 8. The CDR3 protein is CASSPGTVNYEQYF. CDR3 coding DNA: TGTGCCAGCAGTCCCGGGACAGTTAACTACGAGCAGTACTTC. The full variable domain, in which reference TRBV7-6 and TRBJ2-7 provide the parts outside the CDR3, is GAGVSQSPRYKVTKRGQDVALRCDPISGHVSLYWYRQALGQGPEFLTYFNYEAQQDKSGLPNDRFSAERPEGSISTLTIQRTEQRDSAMYRCASSPGTVNYEQYFGPGTRLTVT.

This clonotype was picked up a small number of times. The V and J genes are TRBV7-9 and TRBJ2-7, with D tentatively TRBD1 (6 bases). This CDR3 contains 14 residues. Germline CDR1 is SEHNR and CDR2 is FQNEAQ (reference sequence). V shed 4 bases and J shed 3 bases, with 13 bases lying between them. The DNA for the CDR3 is TGTGCCAGCAGCTCGGGACACCGGAACTACGAGCAGTACTTC. Protein sequence: CASSSGHRNYEQYF. The whole variable domain, filled in from reference TRBV7-9 and TRBJ2-7, reads DTGVSQNPRHKITKRGQNVTFRCDPISEHNRLYWYRQTLGQGPEFLTYFQNEAQLEKSRLLSDRFSAERPKGSFSTLEIQRTEQGDSAMYLCASSSGHRNYEQYFGPGTRLTVT.

This clonotype was picked up a small number of times. The rearrangement joins TRBV4-2 to TRBJ2-1; possibly TRBD2 for D (5 bases). Trimming shortened V by 4 bases and J by 5 bases, and 18 bases separated the two germline ends. Per germline, CDR1 LGHNA and CDR2 YNFKEQ. The CDR3 is made up of 16 amino acids. The CDR3 sequence: CASSRVAMGSDNEQFF. The CDR3 bases are TGTGCCAGCAGCCGGGTAGCAATGGGTAGCGACAATGAGCAGTTCTTC.

This clonotype appeared many times. The chain uses TRBV24-1 and TRBJ1-4; 10 bases line up with TRBD1. The V gene's germline CDR1 is KGHDR and CDR2 SFDVKD. This CDR3 is 15 amino acids long. The junction had 2 bases not matched to a gene; V was cut back by 3 bases and J by 5 bases. The CDR3: CATSDRTGGNEKLFF. In nucleotides, the CDR3 is TGTGCCACCAGTGATCGGACAGGGGGGAATGAAAAACTGTTTTTT.

In this sample, this clonotype turned up once. V usage is TRBV3-1 and J usage is TRBJ1-4; D is possibly TRBD1 (5 bases). V gave up 2 bases and J gave up 2 bases, with 12 bases separating them. The germline V gene encodes CDR1 LGHDT and CDR2 YNNKEL (reference sequence). The CDR3 consists of 16 residues. This chain's CDR3 is CASSQRGMGTNEKLFF. The CDR3 DNA is TGTGCCAGCAGCCAAAGGGGCATGGGGACTAATGAAAAACTGTTTTTT. The full variable domain, rest sourced from reference TRBV3-1 and TRBJ1-4, is DTAVSQTPKYLVTQMGNDKSIKCEQNLGHDTMYWYKQDSKKFLKIMFSYNNKELIINETVPNRFSPKSPDKAHLNLHINSLELGDSAVYFCASSQRGMGTNEKLFFGSGTQLSVL.

This clonotype was detected only a few times. This chain joins TRBV6-5 and TRBJ1-1; 9 bases agree with TRBD1. The ends lost 2 bases at V and 1 base at J; junction bases unmatched: 2. This CDR3 region has 15 residues. Germline-derived CDR1 and CDR2 are MNHEY and SVGAGI. In nucleotides, the CDR3 is TGTGCCAGCAGTTACAAACAGGGGGCGAACACTGAAGCTTTCTTT. Protein product: CASSYKQGANTEAFF.

The sample holds many counts of this clonotype. The V gene is TRBV5-6, the J gene TRBJ2-2; D is undetermined. V lost 0 bases, J lost 4 bases, and 10 bases lay in between. This CDR3 is 15 amino acids long. Germline CDR1 and CDR2: SGHDT and YYEEEE. The CDR3 DNA follows: TGTGCCAGCAGCTTGGAGGCGAACCCCACCGGGGAGCTGTTTTTT. It yields the protein CASSLEANPTGELFF.

This clonotype was seen more than once but under ten times. The chain combines TRBV5-6 with TRBJ2-3, with D unclear. Germline V gives CDR1 SGHDT, CDR2 YYEEEE. The V gene lost 2 bases and the J gene lost 0 bases, with 10 bases spanning the gap. CDR3 length equals 15 residues. This chain's CDR3 is CASSFVDGSTDTQYF. DNA for the CDR3: TGTGCCAGCAGCTTTGTGGACGGTAGCACAGATACGCAGTATTTT.

This clonotype has more than one count but fewer than ten. Relative to the germline gene, one junction end is altered; a read error may explain this. The CDR3 DNA follows: TGTGCCAGTAGCCCCCGGGACAGGGAGAACTTC. This codes for CASSPRDRENF. The chain carries TRBV19 and TRBJ2-7; 9 bases agree with TRBD1. The CDR3 has 11 amino acids. Germline V gives CDR1 LNHDA, CDR2 SQIVND (reference sequence).

This clonotype was recorded at least ten times. The chain couples TRBV7-7 to TRBJ2-7; TRBD1 might be the D (6 bases). The CDR3 loop spans 14 amino acids. Germline V CDR1 and CDR2: SSHAT, FNYEAQ (reference sequence). Trimming cost V 8 bases and J 0 bases, with 14 bases left between them. The DNA for the CDR3 is TGTGCCAGCTCACCCGACAGGAGCTCCTACGAGCAGTACTTC. The encoded protein is CASSPDRSSYEQYF.

In this sample, this clonotype turned up many times. The chain joins TRBV7-2 to TRBJ1-5; 9 nucleotides line up with TRBD1. CDR1 is SGHTA, CDR2 FQGNSA, per germline. Trimming took 2 bases from V and 6 from J; bases not matched to a gene: 2. The CDR3 has 14 amino acids. The CDR3 coding sequence is TGTGCCAGCAGCTTATTGGGACAGGGTCAGCCCCAGCATTTT. Translated, it gives CASSLLGQGQPQHF.

This clonotype appeared a few times. This chain links TRBV10-3 with TRBJ1-4; 8 positions match TRBD1. Germline V gives CDR1 ENHRY, CDR2 SYGVKD. V lost 4 bases, J lost 5 bases, and 0 bases stayed unmatched. This CDR3 spans 13 amino acids. The CDR3 region is CAISGTGNEKLFF. The CDR3 DNA follows: TGTGCCATCAGTGGGACAGGGAATGAAAAACTGTTTTTT.

This clonotype turned up a few times. V and J are TRBV9 and TRBJ2-2; maybe TRBD1 (6 bases). Looked up from germline, CDR1 is SGDLS and CDR2 is YYNGEE. V lost 3 bases and J lost 1, with 10 bases in between. The CDR3 spans 15 residues. The CDR3 here is CASSAGQWNTGELFF. Written as DNA, the CDR3 is TGTGCCAGCAGCGCAGGACAGTGGAACACCGGGGAGCTGTTTTTT.